Below, one TCR beta chain is given with its context. As handled by the study authors: Amplification of reference gene primers was used by the study to estimate nucleated cell counts. TCRdb's copy holds only in-frame clones and misses some; the assay was immunoSEQ multiplex PCR. That table supplies the V and J calls and clone size; D and trimming were determined from the DNA. Altogether more than 150,000 clones are present, roughly 89% being singletons, with the ten largest covering 0.55% to 0.8%. Germline V gene lookup returns CDR1 SGHAT and CDR2 FQNNGV. The CDR3 extends over 15 amino acids. V shed 3 bases, J shed 0 bases, and the junction held 3 bases outside the gene matches. These data come from a study of blood T cell repertoires in COVID-19. Study-wide background: Acute-phase and convalescent COVID-19 samples originated in the United States, Italy and Spain. PBMCs, B-cell-depleted T cells, or T cells were the source of the cDNA or gDNA that made up the material.

The sequenced material came from peripheral blood. The V call is TRBV11-2, the J call TRBJ2-5, with 8 bases lining up with TRBD1. The clonotype was recovered from a man in his fifties or sixties with acute or convalescent COVID-19. Written as DNA, the CDR3 is TGTGCCAGCAGCTTCCGGGGACAGGACCAAGAGACCCAGTACTTC. Its translation: CASSFRGQDQETQYF.